These 30 T cell receptor beta chains were all obtained from the same sample, sequenced in a study of T-cell reconstitution after alpha-beta-depleted transplantation in children. A TCRbeta library incorporating unique molecular identifiers was prepared. A single record per CDR3 protein comes from TCRdb applying MiXCR to the PCR reads. The repertoire holds hundreds of thousands of distinct CDR3 sequences, with 15% to 20% as singletons. The sample was PBMCs, mostly from graft donor cells, taken 360 days after TCRalphabeta/CD19-depleted stem cell transplant. Receptor source: a boy in the first two years of life who had a stem cell transplant for Wiskott-Aldrich syndrome, so the T cells may come from the graft donor.

This clonotype was detected once. This sequence joins TRBV5-6 and TRBJ2-5; 9 nucleotides align to TRBD1. The trim removed 2 bases at V and 5 bases at J, leaving 7 bases unmatched. The CDR3 has 15 amino acids. In germline, CDR1 is SGHDT, CDR2 YYEEEE. The CDR3 is CASSFRGQGRETQYF. CDR3 in DNA: TGTGCCAGCAGCTTTCGGGGACAGGGTCGGGAGACCCAGTACTTC.

V and J are TRBV6-5 and TRBJ2-7; tentative D call: TRBD2 (5 bases). The V end was cut by 0 bases, the J end by 7 bases, with 19 bases between. The germline CDR1 and CDR2 sequences are MNHEY and SVGAGI. The CDR3 is 16 residues long. The CDR3 nucleotides read TGTGCCAGCAGTTACTCTAACACTGTGGACTTCGGGGAGCAGTACTTC. This translates into CASSYSNTVDFGEQYF.

This clonotype occurred a few times. DNA of the CDR3: TGTGCCAGCAGCCTCAGGACACCTAACTATGGCTACACCTTC. Its translation is CASSLRTPNYGYTF. This chain connects TRBV5-5 to TRBJ1-2, with D possibly being TRBD1 (5 bases). The V gene's germline CDR1 is SGHKS and CDR2 YYEKEE (reference sequence). The CDR3 totals 14 residues. V was clipped by 4 bases and J by 0 bases, with 10 bases between them.

CDR3 sequence (DNA): TGCAGTGCTAGAGATCGACCGGAGCAGTTCTTC. Translating gives CSARDRPEQFF. The rearrangement links TRBV20-1 to TRBJ2-1; D call uncertain. The CDR3 sequence is 11 residues long. Deletions cut 0 bases from V and 10 bases from J, with 7 bases between. Per the germline V gene, CDR1 is DFQATT and CDR2 is SNEGSKA (reference sequence).

V and J are TRBV28 and TRBJ2-1; tentatively, D is TRBD1 (5 bases). This CDR3 spans 16 amino acids. V lost 7 bases and J lost 3, with 19 bases in between. CDR1 and CDR2 from the germline V gene are MDHEN and SYDVKM. CDR3 DNA: TGTGCCAGCACCTCCGGTGGGGCAGGGCGCTACAATGAGCAGTTCTTC. It specifies CASTSGGAGRYNEQFF.

The V call is TRBV10-2, the J call TRBJ2-2; D not certain. The CDR3 sequence is 15 residues long. Trimming shortened V by 3 bases and J by 1 base, and 9 bases separated the two germline ends. Germline assignment: CDR1 WSHSY and CDR2 SAAADI. Here the CDR3 DNA reads TGCGCCAGCAGTGATAGGTTGGGGAACACCGGGGAGCTGTTTTTT. Translated: CASSDRLGNTGELFF.

The chain recombines TRBV28 with TRBJ2-5, with 9 bases lining up with TRBD2. CDR3 length: 16 amino acids. Per the germline V gene, CDR1 is MDHEN and CDR2 is SYDVKM. V was pared by 3 bases and J by 3 bases, with 8 bases of the junction left unmatched. The CDR3 region has the DNA TGTGCCAGCAGTTTGGTCGGGCTAGCGGGGAAAGAGACCCAGTACTTC. It codes for CASSLVGLAGKETQYF.

This clonotype was counted between two and nine times. J is TRBJ2-7 and V is TRBV7-9, with a tentative D call TRBD2 (6 bases). In germline, CDR1 is SEHNR, CDR2 FQNEAQ (reference sequence). Between the trimmed V and J ends, which lost 6 bases and 5 bases, there was a span of 23 bases. The CDR3 totals 16 residues. CDR3 residues: CASSLNWGVTGDEQYF. The CDR3 nucleotides read TGTGCCAGCAGTCTTAACTGGGGGGTAACGGGAGACGAGCAGTACTTC.

The chain employs TRBV6-2 or TRBV6-3 and TRBJ2-3; 15 bases map to TRBD2. The V gene end was trimmed by 5 bases and the J gene end by 2 bases; junction bases not matched to a gene: 14. Germline V lookup: CDR1 MNHEY, CDR2 SVGEGT. This CDR3 has 20 residues. CDR3 region: CASSHGLAGGSTFVTDTQYF. In DNA form, the CDR3 reads TGTGCCAGCAGTCATGGACTAGCGGGGGGGTCGACGTTTGTCACAGATACGCAGTATTTT.

In this sample, this clonotype turned up many times. The V and J genes are TRBV5-1 and TRBJ2-7; tentative D call: TRBD1 (6 bases). Trimming took off 3 bases at V and 6 bases at J, with 19 bases between the two ends. The CDR3 is made up of 15 amino acids. Germline-derived CDR1 and CDR2 are SGHRS and YFSETQ. The CDR3 region is CASSWNRVMLGEQYF. CDR3 in DNA: TGCGCCAGCAGCTGGAACAGGGTAATGTTGGGCGAGCAGTACTTC.

There are a few counts of this clonotype. The junction does not match germline at one end; this may be a read error. This chain connects TRBV7-2 to TRBJ2-3, with no clear D. The length of the CDR3 is 11 residues. CDR1 and CDR2 (germline): SGHTA, FQGNSA. CDR3 protein: CASSLGVQVHF. The CDR3 DNA reads as TGTGCCAGCAGCTTAGGCGTCCAGGTTCATTTT.

A word on this clonotype: Relative to the germline gene, one junction end is altered; a read error may explain this. This rearrangement joins TRBV4-2 to TRBJ2-1; a weak D match, TRBD2 (5 bases). The CDR3 sequence is 13 residues long. Germline V lookup: CDR1 LGHNA, CDR2 YNFKEQ. The CDR3 sequence is CASSQDLRRGELF. The CDR3 nucleotides read TGTGCCAGCAGCCAAGACTTGCGGCGTGGGGAGTTATTC.

The V and J genes are TRBV12-3 or TRBV12-4 and TRBJ1-2; a possible D gene is TRBD1 (6 bases). The CDR3 contains 13 residues. Trimming shortened V by 7 bases and J by 3 bases, and 12 bases separated the two germline ends. The CDR3 DNA is TGTGCCAGCACTCGGGGGCTGGACTATGGCTACACCTTC. This gives the protein CASTRGLDYGYTF.

The chain combines TRBV5-1 with TRBJ2-5; tentative D call: TRBD2 (6 bases). Trimming removed 0 bases from V and 1 base from J, with 10 bases in between. The CDR3 consists of 15 residues. Germline loops: CDR1 SGHRS, CDR2 YFSETQ. In nucleotides, the CDR3 is TGCGCCAGCAGCTTGGAGGAGGGACCCCAAGAGACCCAGTACTTC. Its protein is CASSLEEGPQETQYF. Complete variable domain (other parts from reference TRBV5-1 and TRBJ2-5): KAGVTQTPRYLIKTRGQQVTLSCSPISGHRSVSWYQQTPGQGLQFLFEYFSETQRNKGNFPGRFSGRQFSNSRSEMNVSTLELGDSALYLCASSLEEGPQETQYFGPGTRLLVL.

The chain recombines TRBV12-3 or TRBV12-4 with TRBJ2-7, with TRBD2 as a possible D gene (7 bases). Trimming shortened V by 6 bases and J by 0 bases, and 15 bases separated the two germline ends. The CDR3 has 15 residues. CDR3 amino acids: CASSGKGGPSYEQYF. The CDR3 bases are TGTGCCAGCAGCGGGAAGGGGGGGCCCTCCTACGAGCAGTACTTC.

This clonotype has more than one count but fewer than ten. V usage is TRBV24-1 and J usage is TRBJ2-3, with 8 bases aligning to TRBD1. V gave up 3 bases and J gave up 2 bases; unmatched junction bases: 6. The CDR3 spans 16 residues. Germline V gene sequence: CDR1 KGHDR, CDR2 SFDVKD. The CDR3 is CATSDTDRAFTDTQYF. The CDR3 DNA reads TGTGCCACCAGTGATACGGACAGGGCTTTCACAGATACGCAGTATTTT.

This clonotype was found many times. The chain combines TRBV5-1 with TRBJ2-1; TRBD2 aligns across 10 bases. Trimming took 0 bases from V and 12 from J; bases not matched to a gene: 6. The CDR3 consists of 14 residues. CDR1 is SGHRS, CDR2 YFSETQ, per germline. CDR3 DNA: TGCGCCAGCAGCTTGGCCCCTAGCGGGGGACGGCAGTTCTTC. Protein sequence: CASSLAPSGGRQFF.

There are a few counts of this clonotype. This chain joins TRBV29-1 and TRBJ2-4, with 9 bases that match TRBD2. Germline CDR1 and CDR2: SQVTM and ANQGSEA. The CDR3 is made up of 15 amino acids. V dropped 3 bases and J dropped 0; count of bases not matched to a gene: 3. CDR3 bases: TGCAGCGTTGAGGGACTAGCAGTAGCCAAAAACATTCAGTACTTC. This sequence encodes CSVEGLAVAKNIQYF.

The V call is TRBV10-3, the J call TRBJ1-2, with D possibly being TRBD1 (6 bases). V was cut by 10 bases and J by 6 bases, with 21 bases left in between. Looked up from germline, CDR1 is ENHRY and CDR2 is SYGVKD. The CDR3 consists of 14 residues. The CDR3 DNA reads TGTGCCACCGAGGGGGGGACGTGGGAGAATGGCTACACCTTC. It encodes CATEGGTWENGYTF.

This clonotype showed up just a few times. The CDR3 is CASSLRLAFQETQYF. CDR3 nucleotides: TGTGCCAGCAGTTTAAGGTTGGCTTTCCAAGAGACCCAGTACTTC. This chain uses TRBV12-3 or TRBV12-4 with TRBJ2-5; the D is unclear. V was pared by 2 bases and J by 1 base, with 11 bases between. The CDR3 has 15 amino acids.

This clonotype has just one count. This sequence joins TRBV24-1 and TRBJ2-1, with TRBD1 matching over 8 bases. J gave up 10 bases and V 3 bases, and 10 bases lay outside the gene matches. Germline-derived CDR1 and CDR2 are KGHDR and SFDVKD. The CDR3 runs to 15 residues. CDR3 residues: CATSDSKGTGYEQFF. CDR3 sequence (DNA): TGTGCCACCAGTGATAGTAAGGGGACAGGTTACGAGCAGTTCTTC.

The V gene is TRBV12-3 or TRBV12-4, the J gene TRBJ2-3; TRBD2 matches 11 bases. Trimming at V came to 6 bases and at J to 5 bases, leaving 7 bases not matched to a gene. This CDR3 comprises 15 residues. CDR3 in DNA: TGTGCCAGCAGCATGACTAGCGGGGTGCTAGATACGCAGTATTTT. This translates into CASSMTSGVLDTQYF.

This clonotype was detected only once. A much larger clone differs from this one at a single base, so this may be a read error. CDR3 region: CASSQDSRGLFF. CDR3 sequence (DNA): TGTGCCAGCAGCCAAGATTCACGCGGGCTGTTCTTC. The chain employs TRBV3-1 and TRBJ2-1; weak D call: TRBD2 (5 bases). Germline values: CDR1 LGHDT, CDR2 YNNKEL (reference sequence). The CDR3 is 12 residues long. V was shortened by 0 bases and J by 15 bases, with 12 bases between the two germline ends.

The chain employs TRBV7-9 and TRBJ2-1, with TRBD2 matching 8 bases. Per the germline V gene, CDR1 is SEHNR and CDR2 is FQNEAQ (reference sequence). This CDR3 comprises 16 residues. The J segment lost 6 bases and the V segment lost 3 bases, leaving 10 bases of the junction unmatched. This chain's CDR3 is CASSFGRLASSNEQFF. The CDR3 region has the DNA TGTGCCAGCAGCTTCGGTCGACTAGCGAGCAGCAATGAGCAGTTCTTC.

V is TRBV12-3 or TRBV12-4 and J is TRBJ2-2; D not certain. The length of the CDR3 is 11 residues. The V gene lost 4 bases and the J gene lost 8 bases, with 5 bases spanning the gap. The CDR3 DNA reads TGTGCCAGCAGTTGGTTAGGGGAGCTGTTTTTT. Encoded protein: CASSWLGELFF.

CDR3 coding DNA: TGCAGTGCCCGCCTCGTCCTATCTAGCGGGGGGGCGGGTACGCAGTATTTT. This sequence encodes CSARLVLSSGGAGTQYF. The gene calls are TRBV20-1 and TRBJ2-3; 12 bases agree with TRBD2. Per germline, CDR1 DFQATT and CDR2 SNEGSKA (reference sequence). V trimming: 6 bases; J trimming: 8 bases; junction bases outside the gene matches: 18. The length of the CDR3 is 17 residues.

A few counts support this clonotype. This chain joins TRBV7-9 and TRBJ2-2; D is uncertain. The V gene's germline CDR1 is SEHNR and CDR2 FQNEAQ (reference sequence). This CDR3 is built from 15 residues. The ends were cut back, 3 bases at V and 4 bases at J, with 12 bases in the middle. CDR3 in DNA: TGTGCCAGCAGCTTCCCCGGGCTCTCCACCGGGGAGCTGTTTTTT. Translated, it gives CASSFPGLSTGELFF.

This clonotype was seen a few times. This chain uses TRBV10-1 with TRBJ2-7; 8 bases agree with TRBD2. The V and J ends lost 5 bases and 3 bases, in that order; junction bases with no gene match: 9. Germline V CDR1 and CDR2: WNHNN, SYGVQD (reference sequence). This CDR3 has 15 residues. CDR3 sequence reads: CASSPTSGHFYEQYF. CDR3 DNA sequence: TGCGCCAGCAGTCCAACTAGCGGACACTTCTACGAGCAGTACTTC.

In its sample, this clonotype was seen a few times. This rearrangement joins TRBV20-1 to TRBJ2-7, with TRBD2 matching over 7 bases. The CDR3 has 15 residues. Germline values: CDR1 DFQATT, CDR2 SNEGSKA (reference sequence). J lost 5 bases, V lost 5 bases, and 15 bases had no gene match. CDR3 amino acids: CSAGRDPLAGHEQYF. The CDR3 region has the DNA TGCAGTGCTGGCCGGGACCCCTTAGCGGGCCACGAGCAGTACTTC.

V gene TRBV4-3 combines with J gene TRBJ2-1; 8 positions match TRBD2. CDR3 size: 15 residues. Looked up from germline, CDR1 is LGHNA and CDR2 is YSLEER. Trimming removed 1 base from V and 4 bases from J; junction bases left unmatched: 3. The CDR3 DNA reads as TGCGCCAGCAGCCAAGTGACTAGCGCTTACAATGAGCAGTTCTTC. It codes for CASSQVTSAYNEQFF.